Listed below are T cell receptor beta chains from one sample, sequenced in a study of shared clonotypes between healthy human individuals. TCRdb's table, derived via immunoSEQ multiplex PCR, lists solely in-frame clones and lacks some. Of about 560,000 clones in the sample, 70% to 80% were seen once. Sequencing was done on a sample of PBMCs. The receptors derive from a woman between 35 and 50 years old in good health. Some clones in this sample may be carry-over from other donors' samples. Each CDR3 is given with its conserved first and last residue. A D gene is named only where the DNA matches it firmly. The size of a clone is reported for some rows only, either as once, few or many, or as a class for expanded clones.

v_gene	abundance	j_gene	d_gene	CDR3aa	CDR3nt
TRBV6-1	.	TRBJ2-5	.	CASSDKGRGETQYF	TGTGCCAGCAGCGACAAGGGGAGGGGGGAGACCCAGTACTTC
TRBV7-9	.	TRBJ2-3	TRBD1	CASKWGQGEDTQYF	TGTGCCAGCAAGTGGGGACAGGGAGAAGATACGCAGTATTTT
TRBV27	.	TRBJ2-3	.	CASSSARTDTQYF	TGTGCCAGCAGTTCCGCCCGCACAGATACGCAGTATTTT
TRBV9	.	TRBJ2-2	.	CASSPYSGTTAGELFF	TGTGCCAGCAGCCCGTACTCCGGGACAACTGCCGGGGAGCTGTTTTTT
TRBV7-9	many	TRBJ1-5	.	CASSPGDGNQPQHF	TGTGCCAGCAGCCCGGGGGATGGCAATCAGCCCCAGCATTTT
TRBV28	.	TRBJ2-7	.	CASSSPREQYF	TGTGCCAGCAGTTCACCAAGGGAGCAGTACTTC
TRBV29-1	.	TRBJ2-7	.	CSVAAPLTYEQYF	TGCAGCGTTGCCGCCCCCCTTACCTACGAGCAGTACTTC
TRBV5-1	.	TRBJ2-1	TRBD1	CASSPGQGDNEQFF	TGCGCCAGCAGCCCCGGACAGGGAGACAATGAGCAGTTCTTC
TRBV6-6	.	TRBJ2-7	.	CASITRQGSYEQYF	TGTGCCAGCATCACGAGGCAGGGCTCCTACGAGCAGTACTTC
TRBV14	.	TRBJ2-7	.	CASSQISVEQYF	TGTGCCAGCAGCCAGATCAGCGTTGAGCAGTACTTC
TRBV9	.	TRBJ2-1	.	CASSAYLNEQFF	TGTGCCAGCAGCGCTTACCTCAATGAGCAGTTCTTC
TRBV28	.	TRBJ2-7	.	CASSHGLDVHAVYEQYF	TGTGCCAGCAGTCACGGACTTGATGTCCACGCAGTCTACGAGCAGTACTTC
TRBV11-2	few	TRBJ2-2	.	CASSLGLTGELFF	TGTGCCAGCAGCTTAGGACTCACCGGGGAGCTGTTTTTT
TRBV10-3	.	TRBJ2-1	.	CAIRETGLRYNEQFF	TGTGCCATCAGGGAAACGGGGTTGAGGTACAATGAGCAGTTCTTC
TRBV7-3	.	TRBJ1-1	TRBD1	CASSLTGQGEAFF	TGTGCCAGCAGCTTAACCGGACAGGGAGAAGCTTTCTTT
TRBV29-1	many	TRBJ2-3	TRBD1	CSVEALGQGGTDTQYF	TGCAGCGTTGAAGCCCTAGGACAGGGAGGCACAGATACGCAGTATTTT
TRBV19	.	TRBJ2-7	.	CASSIPGAYEQYF	TGTGCCAGTAGTATCCCGGGTGCCTACGAGCAGTACTTC
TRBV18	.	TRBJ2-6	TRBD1	CASSRGQAASGANVLTF	TGTGCCAGCTCACGCGGACAGGCCGCCTCTGGGGCCAACGTCCTGACTTTC